This TCR beta chain stems from a study of blood T cell repertoires in COVID-19. This CDR3 contains 17 residues. Trimming cost V 2 bases and J 5 bases, with 20 bases left between them. The protocol was immunoSEQ multiplex PCR, while the TCRdb copy is restricted to in-frame clones and leaves out a portion. This table holds 80,000 to 100,000 clones, 70% to 90% found once. This clone was detected a few times. This receptor was taken from a woman aged 80 or older in a cohort sampled during active or convalescent COVID-19. The sequencing input was peripheral blood. The chain couples TRBV5-3 to TRBJ1-5; D unclear. TRBV5-3 is identified as an open reading frame with a role that is uncertain. The chain's CDR3 is CARSFRLKTRPDQPQHF. The CDR3 region has the DNA TGTGCCAGAAGCTTTAGACTAAAGACAAGGCCGGATCAGCCCCAGCATTTT.